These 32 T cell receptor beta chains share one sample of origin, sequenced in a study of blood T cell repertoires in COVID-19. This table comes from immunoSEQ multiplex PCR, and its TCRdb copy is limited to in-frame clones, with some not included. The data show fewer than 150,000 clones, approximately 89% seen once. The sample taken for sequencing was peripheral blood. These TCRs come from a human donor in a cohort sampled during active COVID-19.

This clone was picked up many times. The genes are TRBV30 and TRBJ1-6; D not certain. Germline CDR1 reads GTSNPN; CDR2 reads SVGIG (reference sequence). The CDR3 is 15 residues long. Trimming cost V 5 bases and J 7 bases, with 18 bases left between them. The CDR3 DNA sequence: TGTGCCTGGGCCGAACCGGGAGTTCGAAATTCACCCCTCCACTTT. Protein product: CAWAEPGVRNSPLHF.

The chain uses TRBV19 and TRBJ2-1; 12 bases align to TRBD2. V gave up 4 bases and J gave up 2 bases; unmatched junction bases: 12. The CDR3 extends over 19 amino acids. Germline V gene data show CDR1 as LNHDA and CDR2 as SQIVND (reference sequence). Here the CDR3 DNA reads TGTGCCAGTAGTAAACCGAGACTAGCGGGGGCTAAGCCCTACAATGAGCAGTTCTTC. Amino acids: CASSKPRLAGAKPYNEQFF.

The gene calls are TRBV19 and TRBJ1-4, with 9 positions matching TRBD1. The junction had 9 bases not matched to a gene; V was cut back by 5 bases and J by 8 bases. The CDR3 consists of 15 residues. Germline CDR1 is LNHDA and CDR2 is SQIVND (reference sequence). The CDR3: CASSAPGQGGEKLFF. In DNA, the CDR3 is TGTGCCAGTAGTGCTCCGGGACAGGGAGGCGAAAAACTGTTTTTT.

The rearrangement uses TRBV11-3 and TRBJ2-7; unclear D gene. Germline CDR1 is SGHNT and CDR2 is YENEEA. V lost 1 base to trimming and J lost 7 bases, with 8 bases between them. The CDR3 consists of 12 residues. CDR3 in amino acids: CASSLGRREQYV. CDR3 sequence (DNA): TGTGCCAGCAGCTTAGGGCGGCGGGAGCAGTACGTC.

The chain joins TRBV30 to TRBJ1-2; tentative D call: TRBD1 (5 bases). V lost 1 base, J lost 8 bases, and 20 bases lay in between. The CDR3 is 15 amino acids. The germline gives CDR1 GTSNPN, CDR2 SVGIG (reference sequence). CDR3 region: CAWSGGEFGTSGYTF. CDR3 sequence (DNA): TGTGCCTGGAGTGGGGGGGAATTTGGTACGTCAGGCTACACCTTC.

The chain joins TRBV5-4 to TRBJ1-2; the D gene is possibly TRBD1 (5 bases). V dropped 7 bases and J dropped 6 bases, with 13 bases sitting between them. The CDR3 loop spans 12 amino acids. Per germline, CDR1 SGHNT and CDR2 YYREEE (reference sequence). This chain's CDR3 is CASLDGGDGYTF. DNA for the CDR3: TGTGCCAGCCTCGACGGGGGTGATGGCTACACCTTC.

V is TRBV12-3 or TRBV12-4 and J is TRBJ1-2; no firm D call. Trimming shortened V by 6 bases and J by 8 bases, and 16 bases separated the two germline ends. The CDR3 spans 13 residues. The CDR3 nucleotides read TGTGCCAGCAGCCTCTCCCCCCCTTTGGGCTACACCTTC. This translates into CASSLSPPLGYTF.

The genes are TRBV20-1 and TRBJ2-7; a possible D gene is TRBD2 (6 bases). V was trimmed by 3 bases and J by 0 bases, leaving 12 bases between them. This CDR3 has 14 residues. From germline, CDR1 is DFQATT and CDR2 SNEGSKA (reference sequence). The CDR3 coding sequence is TGCAGTGCTAGTCTAACCGGGGGCTCCTACGAGCAGTACTTC. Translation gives CSASLTGGSYEQYF.

CDR3 amino acids: CASSPTGSDTQYF. The CDR3, as DNA: TGTGCCAGCAGCCCAACGGGGTCAGATACGCAGTATTTT. V and J are TRBV12-3 or TRBV12-4 and TRBJ2-3; D is possibly TRBD2 (5 bases). The CDR3 has 13 residues. V lost 6 bases to trimming and J lost 4 bases, with 11 bases between them.

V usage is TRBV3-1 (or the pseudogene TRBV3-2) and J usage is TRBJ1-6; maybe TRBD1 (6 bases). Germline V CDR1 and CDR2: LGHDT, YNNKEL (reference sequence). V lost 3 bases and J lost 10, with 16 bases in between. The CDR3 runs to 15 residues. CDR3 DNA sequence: TGTGCCAGCAGCCACCAGGACAGCCGGTACTCACCCCTCCACTTT. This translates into CASSHQDSRYSPLHF.

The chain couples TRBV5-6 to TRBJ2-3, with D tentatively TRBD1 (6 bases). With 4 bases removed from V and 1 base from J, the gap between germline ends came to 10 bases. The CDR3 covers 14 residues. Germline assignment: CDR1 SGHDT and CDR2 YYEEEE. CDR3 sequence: CASSPRQGTDTQYF. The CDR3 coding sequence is TGTGCCAGCAGCCCGAGACAGGGCACAGATACGCAGTATTTT.

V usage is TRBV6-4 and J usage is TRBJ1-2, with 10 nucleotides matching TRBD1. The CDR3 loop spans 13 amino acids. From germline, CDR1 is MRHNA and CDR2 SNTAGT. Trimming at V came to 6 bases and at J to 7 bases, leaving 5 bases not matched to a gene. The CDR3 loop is CASRPGQGFGYTF. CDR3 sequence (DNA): TGTGCCAGCAGGCCGGGACAGGGGTTTGGCTACACCTTC.

The CDR3 loop is CASRQRYGYTF. CDR3 coding DNA: TGTGCCAGTAGGCAGCGCTATGGCTACACCTTC. The chain uses TRBV19 and TRBJ1-2; no reliable D call. The length of the CDR3 is 11 residues. CDR1 LNHDA and CDR2 SQIVND come from the germline V gene (reference sequence). Between the trimmed V and J ends, which lost 6 bases and 4 bases, there was a span of 6 bases.

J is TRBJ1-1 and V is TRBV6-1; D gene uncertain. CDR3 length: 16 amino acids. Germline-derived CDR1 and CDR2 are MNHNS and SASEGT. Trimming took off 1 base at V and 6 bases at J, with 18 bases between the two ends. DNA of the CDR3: TGTGCCAGCAGTGAAGTTCGCGGAGTTCACCCCGCTGAAGCTTTCTTT. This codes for CASSEVRGVHPAEAFF.

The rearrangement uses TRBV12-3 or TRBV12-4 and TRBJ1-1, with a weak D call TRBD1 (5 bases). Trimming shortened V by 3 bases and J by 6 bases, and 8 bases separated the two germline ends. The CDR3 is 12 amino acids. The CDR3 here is CASSLSRAEAFF. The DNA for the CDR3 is TGTGCCAGCAGTTTGAGCAGGGCTGAAGCTTTCTTT.

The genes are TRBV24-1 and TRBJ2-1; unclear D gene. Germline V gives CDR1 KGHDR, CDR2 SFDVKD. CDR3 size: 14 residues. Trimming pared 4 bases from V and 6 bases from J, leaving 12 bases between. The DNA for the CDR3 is TGTGCCACCAGTGACGCTTTAGTACGCAATGAGCAGTTCTTC. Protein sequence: CATSDALVRNEQFF.

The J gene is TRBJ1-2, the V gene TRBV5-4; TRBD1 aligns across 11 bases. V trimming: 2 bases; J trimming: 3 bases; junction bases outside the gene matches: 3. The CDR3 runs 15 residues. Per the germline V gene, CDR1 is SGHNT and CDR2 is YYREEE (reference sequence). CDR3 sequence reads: CASSFRTGGYYGYTF. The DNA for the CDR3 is TGTGCCAGCAGCTTCCGGACAGGGGGCTACTATGGCTACACCTTC. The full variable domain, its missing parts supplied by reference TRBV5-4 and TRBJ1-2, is ETGVTQSPTHLIKTRGQQVTLRCSSQSGHNTVSWYQQALGQGPQFIFQYYREEENGRGNFPPRFSGLQFPNYSSELNVNALELDDSALYLCASSFRTGGYYGYTFGSGTRLTVV.

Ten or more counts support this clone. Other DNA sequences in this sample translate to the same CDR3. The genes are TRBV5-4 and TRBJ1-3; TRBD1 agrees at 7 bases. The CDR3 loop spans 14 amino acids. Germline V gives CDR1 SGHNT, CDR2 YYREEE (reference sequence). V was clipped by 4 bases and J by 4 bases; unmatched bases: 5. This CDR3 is CASSLTGPGNTIYF. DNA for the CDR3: TGTGCCAGCAGCCTGACAGGGCCCGGAAACACCATATATTTT.

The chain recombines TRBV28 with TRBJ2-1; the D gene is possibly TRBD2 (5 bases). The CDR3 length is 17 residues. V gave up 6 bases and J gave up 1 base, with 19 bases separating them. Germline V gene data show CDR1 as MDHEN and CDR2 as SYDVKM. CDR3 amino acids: CASRTWEGSGSYNEQFF. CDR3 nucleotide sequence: TGTGCCAGCAGAACCTGGGAAGGGAGTGGATCCTACAATGAGCAGTTCTTC.

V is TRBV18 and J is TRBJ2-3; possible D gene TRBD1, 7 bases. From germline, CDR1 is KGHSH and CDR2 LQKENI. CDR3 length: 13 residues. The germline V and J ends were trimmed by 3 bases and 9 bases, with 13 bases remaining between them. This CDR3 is CASSPPGGGTQYF. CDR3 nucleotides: TGTGCCAGCTCACCGCCAGGGGGAGGAACGCAGTATTTT.

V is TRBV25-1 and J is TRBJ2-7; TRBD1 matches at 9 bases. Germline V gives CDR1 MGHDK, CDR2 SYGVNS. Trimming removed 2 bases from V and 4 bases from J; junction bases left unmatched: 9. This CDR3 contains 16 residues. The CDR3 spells CASSETGTGPTYEQYF. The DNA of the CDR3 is TGTGCCAGCAGTGAAACCGGGACAGGGCCTACTTACGAGCAGTACTTC.

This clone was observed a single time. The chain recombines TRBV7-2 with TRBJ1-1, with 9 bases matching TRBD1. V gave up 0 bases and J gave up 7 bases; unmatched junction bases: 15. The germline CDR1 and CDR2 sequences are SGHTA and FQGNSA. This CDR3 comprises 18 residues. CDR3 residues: CASSLAGQGRYWGNEAFF. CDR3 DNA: TGTGCCAGCAGCTTAGCGGGACAGGGTCGTTATTGGGGGAATGAAGCTTTCTTT.

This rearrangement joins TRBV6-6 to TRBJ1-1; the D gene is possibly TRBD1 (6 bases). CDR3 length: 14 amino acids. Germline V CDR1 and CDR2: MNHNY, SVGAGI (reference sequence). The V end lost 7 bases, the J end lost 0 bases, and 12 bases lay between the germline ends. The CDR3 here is CASIFDRMNTEAFF. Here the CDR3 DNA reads TGTGCCAGCATTTTCGACAGGATGAACACTGAAGCTTTCTTT.

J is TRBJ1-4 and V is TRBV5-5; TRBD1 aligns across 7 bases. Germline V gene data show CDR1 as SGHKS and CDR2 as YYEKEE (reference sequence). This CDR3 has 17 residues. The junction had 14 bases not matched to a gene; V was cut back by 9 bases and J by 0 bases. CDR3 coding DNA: TGTGCCACCCGAGTAGGGGGCCGACTTGCAACTAATGAAAAACTGTTTTTT. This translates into CATRVGGRLATNEKLFF.

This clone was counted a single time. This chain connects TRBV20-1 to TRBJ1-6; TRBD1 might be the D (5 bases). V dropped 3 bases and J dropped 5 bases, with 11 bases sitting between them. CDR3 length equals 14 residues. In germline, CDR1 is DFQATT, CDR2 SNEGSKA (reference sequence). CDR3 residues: CSASRQRNNSPLHF. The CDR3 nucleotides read TGCAGTGCTAGTCGACAGAGAAATAATTCACCCCTCCACTTT.

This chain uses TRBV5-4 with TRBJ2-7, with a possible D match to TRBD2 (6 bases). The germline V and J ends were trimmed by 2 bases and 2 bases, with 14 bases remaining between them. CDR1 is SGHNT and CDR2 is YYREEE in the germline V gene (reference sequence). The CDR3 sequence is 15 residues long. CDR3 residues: CASSLYGTPAYEQYV. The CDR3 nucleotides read TGTGCCAGCAGCTTATATGGGACTCCAGCCTACGAGCAGTACGTC.

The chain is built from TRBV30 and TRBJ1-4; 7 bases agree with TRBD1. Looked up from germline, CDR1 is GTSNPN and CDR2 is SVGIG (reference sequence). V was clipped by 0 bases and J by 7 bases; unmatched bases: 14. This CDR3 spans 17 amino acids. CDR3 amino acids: CAWSVGPQGGFSEKLFF. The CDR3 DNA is TGTGCCTGGAGTGTGGGCCCGCAGGGGGGTTTTAGTGAAAAACTGTTTTTT.

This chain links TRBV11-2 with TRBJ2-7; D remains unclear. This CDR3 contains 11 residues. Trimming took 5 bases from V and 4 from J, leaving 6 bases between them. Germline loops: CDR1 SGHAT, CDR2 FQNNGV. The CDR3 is CASSPRYEQYF. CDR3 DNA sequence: TGTGCCAGCAGCCCCCGTTACGAGCAGTACTTC.

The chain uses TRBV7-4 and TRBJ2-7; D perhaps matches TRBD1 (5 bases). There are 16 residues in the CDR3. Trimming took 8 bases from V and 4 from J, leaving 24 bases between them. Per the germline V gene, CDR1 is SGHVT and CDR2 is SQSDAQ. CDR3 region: CASELGKGPRRYEQYF. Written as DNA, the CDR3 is TGTGCCAGCGAGCTTGGGAAGGGGCCAAGAAGATACGAGCAGTACTTC.

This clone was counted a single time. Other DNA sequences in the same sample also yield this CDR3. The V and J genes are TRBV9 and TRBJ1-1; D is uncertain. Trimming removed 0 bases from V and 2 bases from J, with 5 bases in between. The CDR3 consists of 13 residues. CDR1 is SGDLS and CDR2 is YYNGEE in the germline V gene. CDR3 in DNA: TGTGCCAGCAGCGTAGCAGGTAACACTGAAGCTTTCTTT. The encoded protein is CASSVAGNTEAFF.

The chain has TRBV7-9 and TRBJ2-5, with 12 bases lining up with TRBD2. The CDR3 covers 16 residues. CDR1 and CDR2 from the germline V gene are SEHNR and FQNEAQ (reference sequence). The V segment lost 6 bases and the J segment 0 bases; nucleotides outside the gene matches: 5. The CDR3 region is CASRPGLAGHQETQYF. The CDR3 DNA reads TGTGCCAGCAGACCTGGACTAGCGGGGCACCAAGAGACCCAGTACTTC.

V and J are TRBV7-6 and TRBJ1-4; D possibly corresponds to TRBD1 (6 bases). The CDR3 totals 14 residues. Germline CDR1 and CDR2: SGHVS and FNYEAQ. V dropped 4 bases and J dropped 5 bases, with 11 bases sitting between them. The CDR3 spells CASSSQGFNEKLFF. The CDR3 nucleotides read TGTGCCAGCAGCTCACAGGGATTCAATGAAAAACTGTTTTTT.